This T cell receptor (beta chain) appears in the sequencing data of a study of blood T cell repertoires in COVID-19. Study context: Acute and convalescent COVID-19 samples came from the United States, Italy and Spain. PBMCs, B-cell-depleted T cells, or T cells were the source of the cDNA or gDNA that made up the material.

This CDR3 is built from 15 residues. Germline values: CDR1 SGDLS, CDR2 YYNGEE. With 0 bases clipped from V and 8 bases from J, the junction kept 8 bases outside the gene matches. Exposed study participants had met a COVID-19 case within 2 weeks before entry. In the source study's methods: The authors estimated nucleated cell counts from reference gene primer amplification. Data came from immunoSEQ multiplex PCR; TCRdb stores just in-frame clones and leaves some out. Clonal size and the V and J genes are those of that table, whereas D and trimming came from the DNA. The top ten hold 3% to 4.5% of the sample, which has 200,000 to 300,000 clones, 83% seen once.

The material sequenced was PBMCs or T cells enriched from blood (not recorded which). This receptor was identified in a woman aged 40 to 55 who had been exposed to COVID-19. The chain is built from TRBV9 and TRBJ1-5; 7 nucleotides agree with TRBD1. This chain's CDR3 is CASSVELTGTEPQHF. For the CDR3, the DNA is TGTGCCAGCAGCGTAGAGTTGACAGGGACGGAGCCCCAGCATTTT.